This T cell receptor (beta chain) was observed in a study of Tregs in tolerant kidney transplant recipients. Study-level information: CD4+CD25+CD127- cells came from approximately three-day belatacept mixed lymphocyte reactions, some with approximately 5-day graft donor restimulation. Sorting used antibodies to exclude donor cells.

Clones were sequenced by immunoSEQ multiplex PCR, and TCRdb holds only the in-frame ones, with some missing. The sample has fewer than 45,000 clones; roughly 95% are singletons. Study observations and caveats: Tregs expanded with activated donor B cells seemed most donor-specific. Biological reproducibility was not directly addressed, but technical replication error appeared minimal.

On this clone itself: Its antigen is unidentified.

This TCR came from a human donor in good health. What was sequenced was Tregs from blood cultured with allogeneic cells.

As DNA, the CDR3 is TGCGCCAGCAGCCTGCGACAGGGGAATTCACCCCTCCACTTT. Encoded protein: CASSLRQGNSPLHF. The rearrangement links TRBV5-1 to TRBJ1-6, with 8 bases identical to TRBD1. V lost 4 bases and J lost 7; bases outside the gene matches: 4. CDR1 and CDR2 (germline): SGHRS, YFSETQ. The length of the CDR3 is 14 residues.